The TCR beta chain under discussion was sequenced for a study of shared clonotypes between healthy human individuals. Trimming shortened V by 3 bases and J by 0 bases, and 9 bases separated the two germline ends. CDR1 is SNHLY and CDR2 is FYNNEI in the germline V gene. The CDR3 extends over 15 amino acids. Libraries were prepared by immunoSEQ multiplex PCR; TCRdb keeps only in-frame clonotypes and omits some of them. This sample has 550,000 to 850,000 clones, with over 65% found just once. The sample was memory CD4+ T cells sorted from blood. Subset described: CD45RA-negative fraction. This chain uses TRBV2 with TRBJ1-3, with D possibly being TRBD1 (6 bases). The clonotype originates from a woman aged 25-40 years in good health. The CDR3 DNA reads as TGTGCCAGCAGTGAGCCACAGGGCTCTGGAAACACCATATATTTT. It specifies CASSEPQGSGNTIYF.